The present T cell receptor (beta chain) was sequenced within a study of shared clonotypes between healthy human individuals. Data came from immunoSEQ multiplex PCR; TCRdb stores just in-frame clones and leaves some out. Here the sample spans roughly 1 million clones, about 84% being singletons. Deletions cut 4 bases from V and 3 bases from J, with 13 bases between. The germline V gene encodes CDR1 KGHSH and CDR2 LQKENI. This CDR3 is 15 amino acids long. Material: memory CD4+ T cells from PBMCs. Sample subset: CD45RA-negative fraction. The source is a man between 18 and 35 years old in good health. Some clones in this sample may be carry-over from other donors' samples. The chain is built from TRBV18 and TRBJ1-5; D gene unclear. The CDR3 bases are TGTGCCAGCTCACGGATTCAGGAAATCAATCAGCCCCAGCATTTT. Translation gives CASSRIQEINQPQHF.